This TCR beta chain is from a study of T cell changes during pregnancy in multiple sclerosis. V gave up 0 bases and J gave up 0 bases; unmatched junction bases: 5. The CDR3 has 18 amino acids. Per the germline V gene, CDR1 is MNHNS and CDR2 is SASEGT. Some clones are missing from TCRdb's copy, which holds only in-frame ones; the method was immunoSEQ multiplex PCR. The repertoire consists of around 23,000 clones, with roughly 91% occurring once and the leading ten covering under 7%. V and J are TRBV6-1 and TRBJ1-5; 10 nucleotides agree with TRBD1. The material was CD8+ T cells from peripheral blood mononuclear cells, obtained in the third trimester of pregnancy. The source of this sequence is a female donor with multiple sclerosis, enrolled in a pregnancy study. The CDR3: CASSEATRTGGSNQPQHF. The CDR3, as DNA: TGTGCCAGCAGTGAAGCTACCCGGACAGGGGGTAGCAATCAGCCCCAGCATTTT.